This T cell receptor beta chain derives from a study of T cell responses to AZD1222 COVID-19 vaccine. V gave up 5 bases and J gave up 2 bases, with 12 bases separating them. The CDR3 has 14 residues. Germline V gene lookup returns CDR1 SGHVS and CDR2 FQNEAQ. Generated by immunoSEQ multiplex PCR, the TCRdb table keeps only in-frame clones and is missing some. The sample holds some 180,000 clones, approximately 92% seen once. This clone turned up a few times. This TCR was sampled from an adult in good health. The V and J genes are TRBV7-8 and TRBJ2-5, with D hard to call. The sequencing here drew on peripheral blood, taken on day 0 of AZD1222 vaccination. DNA for the CDR3: TGTGCCAGCAGCCGGGTTGAAACGCAAGAGACCCAGTACTTC. Protein sequence: CASSRVETQETQYF.